The rows below give T cell receptor beta chains drawn from one sample of a study of T cell responses to AZD1222 COVID-19 vaccine. Measured with immunoSEQ multiplex PCR; TCRdb has only the in-frame clones, and not every one. Seen here are more than 100,000 clones, around nine tenths observed once, and the top ten hold 1.5% to 2%. The sample consisted of peripheral blood, taken on day 0 of AZD1222 vaccination. These receptors originate from an adult in good health. Each CDR3 is given with its conserved first and last residue. D genes are given only for firm matches. Some rows mark clone size as missing; the rest say once, few, many or name a class of expanded clone.

V	D	J	size	CDR3	DNA
TRBV4-1	NA	TRBJ1-5	NA	CASSQQGSQPQHF	TGCGCCAGCAGCCAACAGGGATCTCAGCCCCAGCATTTT
TRBV6-5	NA	TRBJ1-1	NA	CASRQRGARTEAFF	TGTGCCAGCAGGCAGAGGGGGGCGCGCACTGAAGCTTTCTTT
TRBV21-1	NA	TRBJ2-2	NA	CASSPWETGTTTETGELFF	TGTGCCAGCAGCCCATGGGAGACAGGGACAACCACAGAAACCGGGGAGCTGTTTTTT
TRBV5-8	NA	TRBJ2-5	NA	CASSLAQRMETQYF	TGTGCCAGCAGCTTGGCCCAGAGGATGGAGACCCAGTACTTC
TRBV7-6	TRBD2	TRBJ2-1	once	CASSLGYASGSLDFSYNEQFF	TGTGCCAGCAGCTTAGGTTACGCTAGCGGGAGTTTGGATTTCTCCTACAATGAGCAGTTCTTC
TRBV19	TRBD1	TRBJ1-1	NA	CASSPRPGGADTEAFF	TGTGCCAGTAGTCCTCGCCCAGGGGGCGCGGACACTGAAGCTTTCTTT
TRBV19	TRBD1	TRBJ2-7	NA	CASSSTQGAWRYEQYF	TGTGCCAGTAGTTCGACACAGGGGGCCTGGAGGTACGAGCAGTACTTC
TRBV30	TRBD1	TRBJ1-2	NA	CAWADRANYGYTF	TGTGCCTGGGCGGACAGGGCTAACTATGGCTACACCTTC
TRBV6-2/TRBV6-3	TRBD2	TRBJ2-7	NA	CASSYTVLAGLSSYEQYF	TGTGCCAGCAGTTACACCGTACTAGCGGGGCTGAGCTCCTACGAGCAGTACTTC
TRBV5-1	NA	TRBJ1-3	NA	CASSFGRAVGNTIYF	TGCGCCAGCAGCTTCGGCAGGGCCGTTGGAAACACCATATATTTT
TRBV6-6	TRBD2	TRBJ2-3	NA	CASERGEMTDTQYF	TGTGCCAGTGAGCGGGGGGAGATGACAGATACGCAGTATTTT
TRBV11-2	TRBD2	TRBJ2-5	NA	CASSSVNSSGRAVETQYF	TGTGCCAGCAGCTCCGTAAATTCTAGCGGGAGGGCCGTAGAGACCCAGTACTTC
TRBV5-6	NA	TRBJ2-7	NA	CASSLGYGTGATYEQYF	TGTGCCAGCAGCTTGGGGTACGGAACAGGCGCCACCTACGAGCAGTACTTC
TRBV5-1	TRBD1	TRBJ1-1	NA	CASSLDGTGEGPFF	TGCGCCAGCAGCTTGGATGGGACAGGGGAGGGCCCTTTCTTT
TRBV6-1	NA	TRBJ1-6	NA	CASSERSTGPSGTLHF	TGTGCCAGCAGTGAAAGGTCCACAGGACCCTCTGGGACCCTCCACTTT
TRBV7-2	NA	TRBJ2-1	NA	CACRRNSYNEQFF	TGTGCCTGTCGGCGGAACTCCTACAATGAGCAGTTCTTC
TRBV7-6	NA	TRBJ1-2	NA	CASSRGSANYGYTF	TGTGCCAGCAGCCGTGGGAGTGCTAACTATGGCTACACCTTC
TRBV18	NA	TRBJ2-7	NA	CASSPSGSYEQYF	TGTGCCAGCTCACCTAGCGGCTCCTACGAGCAGTACTTC
TRBV7-2	TRBD2	TRBJ2-5	NA	CASSSPTGLLNTETQYF	TGTGCCAGCAGCTCGCCCACGGGACTATTGAATACGGAGACCCAGTACTTC
TRBV9	TRBD1	TRBJ1-2	NA	CASSVEWTGLGGYTF	TGTGCCAGCAGCGTAGAATGGACAGGTCTCGGGGGCTACACCTTC
TRBV7-6	TRBD1	TRBJ1-4	NA	CASSDQGQGHEKLFF	TGTGCCAGCAGCGATCAAGGACAGGGGCATGAAAAACTGTTTTTT
TRBV9	NA	TRBJ2-2	NA	CASSPTANTGELFF	TGTGCCAGCAGCCCGACAGCGAACACCGGGGAGCTGTTTTTT
TRBV6-5	NA	TRBJ1-1	NA	CASRSGGGGTEAFF	TGTGCCAGCAGGTCCGGGGGGGGAGGAACTGAAGCTTTCTTT
TRBV27	NA	TRBJ2-7	NA	CASSLSGAGTTPYEQYF	TGTGCCAGCAGTTTATCGGGGGCCGGGACCACCCCCTACGAGCAGTACTTC
TRBV4-1	NA	TRBJ1-4	NA	CASSQAPFSDEKLFF	TGCGCCAGCAGCCAAGCCCCCTTTAGTGATGAAAAACTGTTTTTT
TRBV7-9	NA	TRBJ1-6	NA	CASSLASAPPPLHF	TGTGCCAGCAGCCTAGCCTCGGCCCCTCCGCCCCTCCACTTT
TRBV7-3	NA	TRBJ2-2	NA	CASSWTMNTGELFF	TGTGCCAGCAGCTGGACTATGAACACCGGGGAGCTGTTTTTT
TRBV7-7	NA	TRBJ1-4	NA	CASASTDATNEKLFF	TGTGCTAGCGCATCTACGGATGCAACTAATGAAAAACTGTTTTTT
TRBV7-8	NA	TRBJ2-3	NA	CASSPPFGRRRTDTQYF	TGTGCCAGCAGCCCCCCCTTCGGGCGGCGTAGGACAGATACGCAGTATTTT
TRBV30	NA	TRBJ2-2	NA	CAWSRAGELFF	TGTGCCTGGAGTCGGGCCGGGGAGCTGTTTTTT